The entry below describes one T cell receptor beta chain. This clone was picked up a small number of times. This clone's antigen is unknown. No base qualities exist here, and no much larger clone lies one base off it. Trimming accounts for 5 bases at V and 7 bases at J, while the number of junction bases matched to no gene is 8. The CDR3 covers 15 residues, taking in both the cysteine and the phenylalanine. The sequence is cut down to CDR3 DNA, 45 bases in frame from base 1. Sequences SGHNT (CDR1) and YYREEE (CDR2) are obtained from the germline V gene (reference sequence). The library was generated by the immunoSEQ multiplex PCR assay. The hsTCRB Kit was used according to the manufacturer's protocol to amplify rearranged TCR beta chain sequences. Sequencing of TCRB libraries was carried out on an Illumina MiSeq. Concerning the study's data processing: The proprietary platform of the kit vendor was used for demultiplexing, trimming and gene mapping. Here the immuneACCESS table is served through TCRdb, limited to in-frame sequences with V and J called. Missing clones are a known gap in these copies; in checked studies unresolved V genes cover under half, and the rest lacks a known reason. V and J calls and clone size are copied from that table; D and trimming were computed from the DNA. A total of about 24,000 clones appear in this sample, 79% of them only once. Of the sample, 7% to 9% falls within the top ten clones.

These data belong to a study of a mutant IDH1 vaccine in newly diagnosed glioma (dated by TCRdb to the early 2020s). Describing the broader study: Patients were given eight vaccinations, in weeks 1, 3, 5, 7, 11, 15, 19 and 23, which matched visits V03 through V10. Prior to enrollment, patients had been given standard therapy consisting of radiotherapy alone, temozolomide alone, or radiochemotherapy with temozolomide, with the combination given to most patients. The approximately 30 treated patients were 62.5% male and roughly 40% female, with a mean age of about 43 years. Peripheral blood was collected at six visits: V03 (baseline), V05, V07, V10, V12 and V13. Vaccination started 4-6 weeks after radiotherapy alone, or was given together with temozolomide cycles in the groups whose treatment included chemotherapy. For exploratory analyses, longitudinal TCRB deep sequencing was carried out in around 26 treated patients wherever samples were available.

Per the publication, the time point label means: week 11, during vaccination. Each vaccine dose, consisting of 300 ug of a 20-mer mutant IDH1 peptide in Montanide, was administered subcutaneously with topical imiquimod. The donors had newly diagnosed IDH1-mutant astrocytomas of WHO grade 3 or 4 that showed loss of nuclear ATRX. The samples were drawn from NOA16, a multicentre, single-arm, open-label phase I trial in Germany that tested a mutant IDH1 peptide vaccine in humans for the first time. The DNeasy Blood and Tissue Kit was used to extract genomic DNA from EDTA blood for TCRB sequencing. Paper-wide results and their limitations: Selection of PBMC samples for TCRB deep sequencing was based on availability. Pseudoprogression appeared unrelated to alterations in the top peripheral T cell clonotypes detected by TCRB sequencing. Across multiple MHC alleles, vaccine-induced immune responses were seen in around 93% of patients. The authors noted that analyses of patient blood samples could not be reproduced because of sample limitations.

This specimen consisted of PBMCs, obtained from a glioma patient whose treatment included an IDH1 peptide vaccine. The clonotype originates from a man aged 40-49 years with glioma. The rearrangement joined TRBV5-4 to TRBJ2-7, with 14 junctional bases fitting TRBD2. CDR3 loop: CASSSGLAGGGEQYF. The base sequence is TGTGCCAGCAGTTCCGGACTAGCGGGAGGAGGGGAGCAGTACTTC. When the CDR3 is completed using the reference TRBV5-4 and TRBJ2-7 genes on either side, the full variable domain is ETGVTQSPTHLIKTRGQQVTLRCSSQSGHNTVSWYQQALGQGPQFIFQYYREEENGRGNFPPRFSGLQFPNYSSELNVNALELDDSALYLCASSSGLAGGGEQYFGPGTRLTVT.